This T cell receptor (beta chain) comes out of a study of blood T cell repertoires in COVID-19. The overall study: Whether acute or convalescent, the COVID-19 samples came from the United States, Italy and Spain. PBMCs, B-cell-depleted T cells, or T cells were the source of the cDNA or gDNA that made up the material.

Authors' data handling: Counts of nucleated cells, estimated from reference gene primer amplification, were obtained. The method was immunoSEQ multiplex PCR; TCRdb's version includes in-frame clones alone and lacks a portion of them. V, J and clone size derive from that table, while D and trimming were established from the DNA sequence. The sample shows more than 100,000 clones, over 80% of them seen only once. The V gene end was trimmed by 3 bases and the J gene end by 6 bases; junction bases not matched to a gene: 6. The CDR3 extends over 15 amino acids. The germline V gene encodes CDR1 SGHRS and CDR2 YFSETQ.

The receptor was derived from a man between 50 and 59 years old with active COVID-19. Sequencing was done on a sample of peripheral blood. The chain carries TRBV5-1 and TRBJ1-3; 10 bases align to TRBD1. CDR3 in amino acids: CASSSTGGSENTIYF. The CDR3, as DNA: TGCGCCAGCAGCTCGACAGGGGGCTCCGAAAACACCATATATTTT.